This T cell receptor (beta chain) was obtained from a study of T cells in Graves' hyperthyroidism and ophthalmopathy. As for this clonotype: The junction departs from germline at one end; a sequencing error may be responsible.

There were TCR beta CDR3 regions amplified from RNA transcripts. With the HTBI primer set, the TCR CDR3 went through a first round of RT-PCR. TCRdb re-called the multiplex PCR reads through MiXCR, storing one row per CDR3 protein. Of approximately 640,000 distinct CDR3 sequences listed, approximately 42% are singletons. The sample consisted of peripheral blood or thyroid tissue (not recorded which). The origin of this receptor is an adult man with Graves' disease, either hyperthyroidism or ophthalmopathy (not recorded which).

The CDR3 sequence is CASSFYTLNTEAFF. The CDR3 DNA sequence: TGCGCCAGCAGCTTTTACACACTAAACACTGAAGCTTTCTTT. The rearrangement joins TRBV9 to TRBJ1-1; D gene uncertain. The CDR3 length is 14 residues. CDR1 and CDR2 (germline): SGDLS, YYNGEE.